This T cell receptor (beta chain) was captured in a study of CD8 T cells in ankylosing spondylitis. Notes on this clonotype: Its antigen is undetermined. This may arise from a read error, as a much more abundant clone is one base away.

Study-wide results and limits: Matched ankylosing spondylitis synovial fluid reportedly showed significant enrichment of disease-linked clones.

MiXCR, run by TCRdb on the 5' RACE reads, gives a single entry per CDR3 protein. Here the sample spans 180,000 or so distinct CDR3 sequences, around 10% being singletons. This CDR3 region has 15 residues. Germline V gene lookup returns CDR1 LGHNA and CDR2 YSLEER. This receptor was obtained from a male donor with ankylosing spondylitis or in good health (not recorded which). This sequence joins TRBV4-3 and TRBJ2-3; D may be TRBD1 or TRBD2 (6 bases each). Sequenced: blood, either unsorted or a sorted T cell fraction (not recorded which). Here the CDR3 DNA reads TGCGTCAGCAGCCAAGGGGGGCGGGGAACAGATACGCAGTATTTT. Translating it yields CVSSQGGRGTDTQYF.